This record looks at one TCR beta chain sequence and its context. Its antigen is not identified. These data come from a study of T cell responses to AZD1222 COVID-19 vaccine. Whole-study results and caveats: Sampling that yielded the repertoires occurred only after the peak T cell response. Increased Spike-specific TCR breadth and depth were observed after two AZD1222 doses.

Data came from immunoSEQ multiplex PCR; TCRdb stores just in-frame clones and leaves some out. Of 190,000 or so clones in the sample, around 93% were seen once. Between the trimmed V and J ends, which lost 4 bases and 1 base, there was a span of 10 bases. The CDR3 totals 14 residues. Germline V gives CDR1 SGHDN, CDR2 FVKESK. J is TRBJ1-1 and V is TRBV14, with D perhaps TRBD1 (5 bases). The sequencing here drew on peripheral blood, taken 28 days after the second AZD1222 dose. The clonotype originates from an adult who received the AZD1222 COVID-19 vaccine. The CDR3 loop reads CASSRLTGNTEAFF. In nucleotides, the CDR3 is TGTGCCAGCAGCCGGCTTACAGGGAACACTGAAGCTTTCTTT.